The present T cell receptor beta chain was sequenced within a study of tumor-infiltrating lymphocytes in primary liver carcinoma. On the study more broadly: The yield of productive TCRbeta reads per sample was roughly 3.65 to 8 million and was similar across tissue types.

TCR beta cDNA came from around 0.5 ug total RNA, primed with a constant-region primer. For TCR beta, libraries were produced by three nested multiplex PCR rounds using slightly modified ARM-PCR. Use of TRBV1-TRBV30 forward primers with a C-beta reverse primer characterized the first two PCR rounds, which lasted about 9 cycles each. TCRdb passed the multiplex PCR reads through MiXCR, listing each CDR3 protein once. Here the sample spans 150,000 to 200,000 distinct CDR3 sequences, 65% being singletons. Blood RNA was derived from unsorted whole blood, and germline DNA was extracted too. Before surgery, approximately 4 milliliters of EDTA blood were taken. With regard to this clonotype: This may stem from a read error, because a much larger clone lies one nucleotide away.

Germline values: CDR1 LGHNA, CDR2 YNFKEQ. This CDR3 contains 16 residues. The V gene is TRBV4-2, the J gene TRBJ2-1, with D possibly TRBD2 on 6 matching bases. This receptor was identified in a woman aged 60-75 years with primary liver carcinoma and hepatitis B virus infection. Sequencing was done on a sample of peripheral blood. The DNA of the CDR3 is TGTGTCAGCAGCCAGTTAGATACAGGAGGGTATGGAGAGCAGTTCTTC. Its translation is CVSSQLDTGGYGEQFF.